The text below deals with one T cell receptor (beta chain). This sample was included in a study of blood T cell repertoires in COVID-19. Study information: Whether acute or convalescent, the COVID-19 samples came from the United States, Italy and Spain. T cells, B-cell-depleted T cells, or PBMCs provided the cDNA or gDNA that served as material.

Authors' processing steps: Counts of nucleated cells, estimated from reference gene primer amplification, were obtained. Assay used: immunoSEQ multiplex PCR; TCRdb lists only in-frame clones, some missing. For V, J and clone size, that table is used; D and trimming come from the DNA. The sample has approximately 150,000 clones, around 89% seen once. The CDR3 contains 15 residues. The V segment lost 0 bases and the J segment 2 bases; nucleotides outside the gene matches: 4. CDR1 MGHRA and CDR2 YSYEKL come from the germline V gene. The V call is TRBV4-1, the J call TRBJ2-7; 7 bases fit TRBD2. The sample consisted of peripheral blood. The sequence came from a man aged 65 to 79 with active COVID-19. CDR3 sequence reads: CASSQDAGVAYEQYF. The CDR3 DNA follows: TGCGCCAGCAGCCAAGATGCGGGAGTGGCCTACGAGCAGTACTTC.